Below, 24 T cell receptor beta chains from the same sample are listed, as sequenced in a study of cytomegalovirus exposure and HLA in healthy donors (dated by TCRdb to 2015 to 2018). The receptor library was made with the immunoSEQ multiplex PCR assay. For the multiplex PCR, a mixture combining 60 forward primers for TCR Vbeta segments and 13 reverse primers for TCR Jbeta segments was used. TCRdb provides this immuneACCESS table in a form limited to in-frame rearrangements. Some clones are lacking; in checked studies, under half of them reflect an unresolved V gene, and why the rest are absent is not known. This sample comprises 130,000 or so clones, under 75% of them detected only once. The biggest ten clones account for about 2.6% of the sample. The sequencing sample was made of PBMCs. The receptors here all came from a woman aged 40 to 50 in good health and CMV-seronegative.

This chain links TRBV7-6 with TRBJ1-5; 9 nucleotides line up with TRBD1. This CDR3 is 16 amino acids long. Germline loops: CDR1 SGHVS, CDR2 FNYEAQ. The junction had 6 bases not matched to a gene; V was cut back by 5 bases and J by 1 base. The CDR3 nucleotides are TGTGCCAGCAGCCTCACAGGGGGCATAAGCAATCAGCCCCAGCATTTT. It is translated as CASSLTGGISNQPQHF.

This clone was detected a few times. The J gene is TRBJ1-4, the V gene TRBV29-1, with 7 nucleotides matching TRBD1. CDR1 and CDR2 from the germline V gene are SQVTM and ANQGSEA. The CDR3 is 13 amino acids. Trimming took 7 bases from V and 5 from J; bases not matched to a gene: 7. The CDR3 DNA reads TGCAGCGCCAGAGACAGGGTGAATGAAAAACTGTTTTTT. It encodes CSARDRVNEKLFF.

The chain joins TRBV4-1 to TRBJ1-1, with D possibly matching TRBD1 (6 bases). CDR1 and CDR2 (germline): MGHRA, YSYEKL. The V end lost 3 bases, the J end lost 4 bases, and 27 bases lay between the germline ends. The CDR3 runs 19 residues. The CDR3 here is CASSHKGGVSGGPGTEAFF. In DNA, the CDR3 is TGCGCCAGCAGCCATAAGGGGGGGGTTTCGGGGGGTCCGGGCACTGAAGCTTTCTTT.

V and J are TRBV6-5 and TRBJ1-1; possibly TRBD1 for D (5 bases). The CDR3 length is 13 residues. Trimming took 10 bases from V and 0 from J, leaving 12 bases between them. Germline V gene sequence: CDR1 MNHEY, CDR2 SVGAGI. The CDR3 DNA follows: TGTGCCACCGCGGGGACGGTGAACACTGAAGCTTTCTTT. It codes for CATAGTVNTEAFF.

This clone has more than one count but fewer than ten. The chain joins TRBV5-6 to TRBJ1-1, with TRBD1 identical over 8 bases. Germline CDR1 and CDR2: SGHDT and YYEEEE. CDR3 length: 12 residues. V lost 0 bases to trimming and J lost 8 bases; unmatched junction nucleotides: 0. The CDR3 here is CASSLGTGEAFF. The CDR3 DNA follows: TGTGCCAGCAGCTTGGGGACAGGGGAAGCTTTCTTT.

V and J are TRBV7-6 and TRBJ2-3, with 10 bases that match TRBD2. The junction had 0 bases not matched to a gene; V was cut back by 1 base and J by 5 bases. Germline V gene data show CDR1 as SGHVS and CDR2 as FNYEAQ. The CDR3 spans 14 residues. CDR3 residues: CASSLGTSGDTQYF. In DNA, the CDR3 is TGTGCCAGCAGCTTAGGGACTAGCGGAGATACGCAGTATTTT.

The rearrangement links TRBV9 to TRBJ1-1; D perhaps matches TRBD1 (6 bases). Germline V gives CDR1 SGDLS, CDR2 YYNGEE. V was cut by 6 bases and J by 0 bases, with 15 bases left in between. This CDR3 spans 15 amino acids. Written as DNA, the CDR3 is TGTGCCAGCAATTCCGGGGGGCCCCTGAACACTGAAGCTTTCTTT. This encodes CASNSGGPLNTEAFF.

This chain connects TRBV7-3 to TRBJ2-5; 11 bases match TRBD2. V lost 5 bases to trimming and J lost 9 bases; unmatched junction nucleotides: 5. Germline V gives CDR1 SGHTA, CDR2 FQGTGA. This CDR3 spans 13 amino acids. The CDR3 loop is CASSQSSGGSQYF. CDR3 in DNA: TGTGCCAGCAGCCAATCTAGCGGGGGGTCCCAGTACTTC.

The rearrangement uses TRBV29-1 and TRBJ1-4; 9 nucleotides align to TRBD1. The CDR3 runs to 13 residues. Germline CDR1 is SQVTM and CDR2 is ANQGSEA. The V and J ends lost 8 bases and 6 bases, in that order; junction bases with no gene match: 7. In DNA, the CDR3 is TGCAGCATAACAGGGGGCGATGATGAAAAACTGTTTTTT. It specifies CSITGGDDEKLFF.

V is TRBV20-1 and J is TRBJ2-3, with TRBD2 as a possible D gene (6 bases). Between the trimmed V and J ends, which lost 5 bases and 7 bases, there was a span of 7 bases. The CDR3 spans 10 residues. In germline, CDR1 is DFQATT, CDR2 SNEGSKA (reference sequence). The CDR3 loop is CSAGGYTQYF. CDR3 nucleotide sequence: TGCAGTGCTGGGGGGTATACGCAGTATTTT.

The rearrangement links TRBV9 to TRBJ1-1; D unclear. V lost 1 base and J lost 1, with 8 bases in between. The V gene's germline CDR1 is SGDLS and CDR2 YYNGEE. The CDR3 runs 14 residues. CDR3 residues: CASSVNPRNTEAFF. CDR3 DNA: TGTGCCAGCAGCGTAAATCCGAGGAACACTGAAGCTTTCTTT. The variable domain in full, with the rest retrieved from reference TRBV9 and TRBJ1-1, is DSGVTQTPKHLITATGQRVTLRCSPRSGDLSVYWYQQSLDQGLQFLIQYYNGEERAKGNILERFSAQQFPDLHSELNLSSLELGDSALYFCASSVNPRNTEAFFGQGTRLTVV.

The chain combines TRBV5-1 with TRBJ2-1; 8 nucleotides align to TRBD2. The CDR3 runs to 15 residues. Germline V gene sequence: CDR1 SGHRS, CDR2 YFSETQ. V was clipped by 7 bases and J by 7 bases; unmatched bases: 13. The CDR3 spells CASRREKTSGNEQFF. In DNA, the CDR3 is TGCGCCAGCCGGCGAGAGAAAACTAGCGGAAATGAGCAGTTCTTC.

V is TRBV30 and J is TRBJ2-1; tentatively, D is TRBD1 (5 bases). V shed 4 bases and J shed 4 bases, with 5 bases lying between them. The CDR3 loop spans 11 amino acids. CDR1 and CDR2 (germline): GTSNPN, SVGIG (reference sequence). The DNA of the CDR3 is TGTGCCTGGAAGGGGTACAATGAGCAGTTCTTC. Amino acid sequence: CAWKGYNEQFF.

The genes are TRBV5-5 and TRBJ1-2; D perhaps matches TRBD1 (5 bases). The CDR3 length is 16 residues. V was trimmed by 2 bases and J by 6 bases, leaving 20 bases between them. The germline gives CDR1 SGHKS, CDR2 YYEKEE (reference sequence). The CDR3 spells CASSFNVGADLNGYTF. CDR3 sequence (DNA): TGTGCCAGCAGCTTCAATGTTGGGGCAGACCTCAATGGCTACACCTTC.

Comments on this clone: Other DNA sequences in the same sample also yield this CDR3. This chain uses TRBV7-2 with TRBJ2-5; D perhaps matches TRBD1 (6 bases). CDR1 is SGHTA and CDR2 is FQGNSA in the germline V gene. The CDR3 has 15 residues. Trimming removed 2 bases from V and 4 bases from J, with 14 bases in between. The CDR3 sequence: CASSLRRGARETQYF. The CDR3, as DNA: TGTGCCAGCAGCTTACGCAGGGGAGCAAGAGAGACCCAGTACTTC.

The rearrangement joins TRBV5-1 to TRBJ1-1; weak D call: TRBD1 (5 bases). V was pared by 6 bases and J by 3 bases, with 21 bases between. In germline, CDR1 is SGHRS, CDR2 YFSETQ. CDR3 length: 16 residues. Here the CDR3 DNA reads TGCGCCAGCAACGATATCTGGGGGGAGAAGGACACTGAAGCTTTCTTT. Protein product: CASNDIWGEKDTEAFF.

This rearrangement joins TRBV19 to TRBJ2-1, with 13 bases fitting TRBD2. The CDR3 sequence is 17 residues long. The germline V gene encodes CDR1 LNHDA and CDR2 SQIVND (reference sequence). The trim removed 5 bases at V and 5 bases at J, leaving 9 bases unmatched. The CDR3 sequence is CASSHIPGLAGDNEQFF. Here the CDR3 DNA reads TGTGCCAGTAGTCATATCCCCGGACTAGCGGGGGACAATGAGCAGTTCTTC.

The chain carries TRBV28 and TRBJ1-1; 7 positions match TRBD1. Per germline, CDR1 MDHEN and CDR2 SYDVKM. The CDR3 extends over 14 amino acids. V trimming: 7 bases; J trimming: 3 bases; junction bases outside the gene matches: 8. The CDR3 sequence: CASTSDRTDTEAFF. CDR3 nucleotide sequence: TGTGCCAGCACGTCGGACAGGACCGACACTGAAGCTTTCTTT.

This clone appeared a single time. This chain uses TRBV6-1 with TRBJ1-5; the D gene is possibly TRBD1 (6 bases). V shed 5 bases and J shed 5 bases, with 16 bases lying between them. The CDR3 is 15 residues long. Germline CDR1 MNHNS, CDR2 SASEGT. CDR3 bases: TGTGCCAGCAGTAGACTGACAGGTGGGGATCAGCCCCAGCATTTT. This encodes CASSRLTGGDQPQHF.

This clone has a handful of counts. J is TRBJ2-1 and V is TRBV5-6; possible D gene TRBD1, 5 bases. Germline-derived CDR1 and CDR2 are SGHDT and YYEEEE. The CDR3 has 14 amino acids. V was cut by 0 bases and J by 3 bases, with 7 bases left in between. CDR3 protein: CASSLGQGYNEQFF. The DNA of the CDR3 is TGTGCCAGCAGCTTGGGCCAGGGCTACAATGAGCAGTTCTTC.

The gene calls are TRBV7-8 and TRBJ2-2; TRBD2 matches 11 bases. This CDR3 is 17 amino acids long. The germline V gene has CDR1 SGHVS and CDR2 FQNEAQ. The V segment lost 9 bases and the J segment 0 bases; nucleotides outside the gene matches: 9. The CDR3 DNA is TGTGCCAGTCTTCGTAGCGGGGGGGCCCCGAACACCGGGGAGCTGTTTTTT. Its protein product is CASLRSGGAPNTGELFF. The full variable domain, rest sourced from reference TRBV7-8 and TRBJ2-2, is GAGVSQSPRYKVAKRGQDVALRCDPISGHVSLFWYQQALGQGPEFLTYFQNEAQLDKSGLPSDRFFAERPEGSVSTLKIQRTQQEDSAVYLCASLRSGGAPNTGELFFGEGSRLTVL.

The genes are TRBV2 and TRBJ1-1; D is ambiguous. With 6 bases removed from V and 1 base from J, the gap between germline ends came to 9 bases. Germline loops: CDR1 SNHLY, CDR2 FYNNEI. The CDR3 has 13 residues. In DNA form, the CDR3 reads TGTGCCAGCAGGGCATCCAGGAACACTGAAGCTTTCTTT. Protein: CASRASRNTEAFF.

V is TRBV6-1 and J is TRBJ1-5; 8 bases map to TRBD1. CDR1 is MNHNS, CDR2 SASEGT, per germline. The V gene end was trimmed by 8 bases and the J gene end by 6 bases; junction bases not matched to a gene: 6. CDR3 length equals 13 residues. CDR3 sequence: CASWTGKGQPQHF. The CDR3, as DNA: TGTGCCAGCTGGACAGGGAAGGGTCAGCCCCAGCATTTT.

The chain uses TRBV30 and TRBJ1-2; possibly TRBD1 for D (5 bases). CDR1 is GTSNPN, CDR2 SVGIG, per germline (reference sequence). V dropped 4 bases and J dropped 4 bases, with 19 bases sitting between them. CDR3 length equals 15 residues. The DNA for the CDR3 is TGTGCCTGGACCACCGGGGGATCAGGGAGCTATGGCTACACCTTC. Translated: CAWTTGGSGSYGYTF.